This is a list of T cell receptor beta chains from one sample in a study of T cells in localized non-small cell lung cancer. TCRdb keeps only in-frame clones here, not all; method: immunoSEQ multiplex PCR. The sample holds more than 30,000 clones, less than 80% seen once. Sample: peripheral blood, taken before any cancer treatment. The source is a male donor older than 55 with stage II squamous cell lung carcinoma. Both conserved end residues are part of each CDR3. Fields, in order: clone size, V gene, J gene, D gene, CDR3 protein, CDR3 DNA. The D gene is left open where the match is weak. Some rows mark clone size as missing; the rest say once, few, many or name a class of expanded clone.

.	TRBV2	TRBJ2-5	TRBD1	CASRGGGETQYF	TGTGCCAGCAGAGGGGGCGGGGAGACCCAGTACTTC
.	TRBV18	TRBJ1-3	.	CASSETEIGTIYF	TGTGCCAGCTCAGAGACAGAAATCGGGACCATATATTTT
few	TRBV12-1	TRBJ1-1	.	CASSYVRGPEAFF	TGTGCCAGCAGCTATGTACGGGGGCCTGAAGCTTTCTTT
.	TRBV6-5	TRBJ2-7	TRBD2	CAPDGLAVYEQYF	TGTGCCCCCGACGGGCTAGCGGTATACGAGCAGTACTTC
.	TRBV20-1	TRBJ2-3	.	CSASRGDTQYF	TGCAGTGCTAGCCGGGGGGATACGCAGTATTTT
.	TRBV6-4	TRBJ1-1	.	CASSETRNTEAFF	TGTGCCAGCAGCGAAACAAGGAACACTGAAGCTTTCTTT
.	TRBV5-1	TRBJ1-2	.	CASEKMGPPGEGYTF	TGCGCCAGCGAAAAGATGGGCCCTCCGGGGGAGGGCTACACCTTC
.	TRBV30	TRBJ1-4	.	CAWNSGGWREKLFF	TGTGCCTGGAACTCGGGGGGCTGGAGGGAAAAACTGTTTTTT
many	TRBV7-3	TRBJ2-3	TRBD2	CASSLAVTDTQYF	TGTGCCAGCAGCCTAGCGGTCACAGATACGCAGTATTTT
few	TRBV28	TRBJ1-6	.	CASSLQTMNSPLHF	TGTGCCAGCAGTTTGCAAACCATGAATTCACCCCTCCACTTT
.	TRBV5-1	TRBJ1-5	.	CASSLKGGDQPQHF	TGCGCCAGCAGCCTGAAGGGGGGCGATCAGCCCCAGCATTTT
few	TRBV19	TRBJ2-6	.	CASTPSGANVLTF	TGTGCCAGTACTCCTTCTGGGGCCAACGTCCTGACTTTC
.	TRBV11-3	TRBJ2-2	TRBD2	CASINGGSNTGELFF	TGTGCCAGCATTAACGGGGGGTCGAACACCGGGGAGCTGTTTTTT
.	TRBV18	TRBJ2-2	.	CASSPPRIGELFF	TGTGCCAGCTCACCACCGCGGATCGGGGAGCTGTTTTTT
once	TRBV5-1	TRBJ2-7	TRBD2	CASSSGWGSGGAYEQYF	TGCGCCAGCAGCTCGGGTTGGGGTAGCGGGGGAGCCTACGAGCAGTACTTC
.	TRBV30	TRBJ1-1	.	CAWSVPPGRSGTEAFF	TGTGCCTGGAGTGTACCCCCCGGGAGGAGTGGCACTGAAGCTTTCTTT
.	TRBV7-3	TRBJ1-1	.	CASSPGQKAFF	TGTGCCAGCAGCCCAGGACAGAAAGCTTTCTTT
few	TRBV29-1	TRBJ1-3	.	CSVGTGNTIYF	TGCAGCGTGGGTACCGGAAACACCATATATTTT
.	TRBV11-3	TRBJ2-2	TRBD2	CASSSGLAVTGELFF	TGTGCCAGCAGCTCAGGACTAGCGGTAACCGGGGAGCTGTTTTTT
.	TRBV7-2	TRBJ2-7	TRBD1	CASSLEPRGREQYF	TGTGCCAGCAGCTTAGAACCCAGGGGGCGCGAGCAGTACTTC
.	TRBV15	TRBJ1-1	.	CATSRGGGGGAVTEAFF	TGTGCCACCAGCAGAGGCGGTGGGGGCGGCGCAGTCACTGAAGCTTTCTTT
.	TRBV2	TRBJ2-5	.	CASITGRGETQYF	TGTGCCAGCATAACGGGACGAGGGGAGACCCAGTACTTC
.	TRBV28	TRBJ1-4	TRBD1	CASSLIPAGGGEKLFF	TGTGCCAGCAGTTTAATCCCGGCAGGGGGGGGTGAAAAACTGTTTTTT
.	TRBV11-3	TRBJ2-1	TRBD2	CASSLGSGGTGEQFF	TGTGCCAGCAGCTTAGGTAGCGGGGGGACAGGTGAGCAGTTCTTC
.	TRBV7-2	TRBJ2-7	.	CASGSSASSYEQYF	TGTGCCAGCGGATCTAGCGCTAGCTCCTACGAGCAGTACTTC
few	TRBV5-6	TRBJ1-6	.	CASSILSSYNSPLHF	TGTGCCAGCAGCATCTTAAGCTCCTATAATTCACCCCTCCACTTT
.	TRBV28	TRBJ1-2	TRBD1	CASKGTGNYGYTF	TGTGCCAGCAAGGGGACAGGAAACTATGGCTACACCTTC
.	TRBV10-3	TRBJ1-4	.	CAISERQTNEKLFF	TGTGCCATCAGTGAAAGACAGACTAATGAAAAACTGTTTTTT
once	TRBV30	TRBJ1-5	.	CAWSVDTDSPQHF	TGTGCCTGGAGTGTAGACACGGACTCGCCCCAGCATTTT
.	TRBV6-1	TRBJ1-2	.	CASSPGGGFYGYTF	TGTGCCAGCAGTCCCGGTGGGGGGTTCTATGGCTACACCTTC
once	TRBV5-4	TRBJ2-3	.	CASRRGQSTDTQYF	TGTGCCAGCAGGCGGGGGCAGAGCACAGATACGCAGTATTTT
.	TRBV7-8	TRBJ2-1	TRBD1	CASSFTAGGTGQFF	TGTGCCAGCAGCTTCACGGCTGGGGGGACAGGGCAGTTCTTC
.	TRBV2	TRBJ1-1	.	CASSGQRGITEAFF	TGTGCCAGCAGTGGTCAGCGAGGGATCACTGAAGCTTTCTTT
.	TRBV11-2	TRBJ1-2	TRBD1	CASSLDGGTGVYGYTF	TGTGCCAGCAGCTTAGATGGGGGGACAGGCGTCTATGGCTACACCTTC
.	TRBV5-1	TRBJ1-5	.	CASSLDGRNQPQHF	TGCGCCAGCAGCCTAGACGGTCGCAATCAGCCCCAGCATTTT
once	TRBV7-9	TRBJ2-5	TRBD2	CASSPTGAGEQYF	TGTGCCAGCAGCCCCACCGGGGCGGGGGAGCAGTACTTC
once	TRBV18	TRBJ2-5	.	CASSMDSFQETQYF	TGTGCCAGCTCAATGGACAGCTTCCAAGAGACCCAGTACTTC
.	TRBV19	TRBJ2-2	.	CASSIMRDTGELFF	TGTGCCAGTAGTATAATGCGAGACACCGGGGAGCTGTTTTTT
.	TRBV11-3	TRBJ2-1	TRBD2	CASSFGLAVNEQFF	TGTGCCAGCAGCTTCGGGCTAGCGGTCAATGAGCAGTTCTTC
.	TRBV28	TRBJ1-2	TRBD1	CASSFMETGRPLNYGYTF	TGTGCCAGCAGTTTTATGGAGACAGGGCGACCCTTAAACTATGGCTACACCTTC
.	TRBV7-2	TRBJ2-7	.	CASSEGRDSYEQYF	TGTGCCAGCAGTGAGGGCAGGGACTCCTACGAGCAGTACTTC
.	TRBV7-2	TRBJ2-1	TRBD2	CASQKTSGTHNEQFF	TGTGCCAGCCAAAAGACTAGCGGAACCCACAATGAGCAGTTCTTC
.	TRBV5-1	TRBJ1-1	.	CASRNDRLNTEAFF	TGCGCCAGCAGAAACGACAGATTGAACACTGAAGCTTTCTTT
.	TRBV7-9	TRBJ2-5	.	CASSFGAKETQYF	TGTGCCAGCAGCTTTGGTGCAAAAGAGACCCAGTACTTC
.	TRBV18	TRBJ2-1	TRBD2	CASSPTTSGSYNEQFF	TGTGCCAGCTCACCAACGACTAGCGGCTCCTACAATGAGCAGTTCTTC
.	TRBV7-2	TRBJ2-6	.	CASSRTGSGANVLTF	TGTGCCAGCAGCCGTACAGGCTCTGGGGCCAACGTCCTGACTTTC
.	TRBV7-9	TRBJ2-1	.	CASSVNPVAYNEQFF	TGTGCCAGCAGCGTCAATCCCGTAGCATACAATGAGCAGTTCTTC
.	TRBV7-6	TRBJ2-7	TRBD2	CASSLVAGGTYEQYF	TGTGCCAGCAGCTTAGTTGCGGGAGGGACCTACGAGCAGTACTTC
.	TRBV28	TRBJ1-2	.	CATPGDTFYGYTF	TGTGCCACCCCGGGGGACACATTCTATGGCTACACCTTC
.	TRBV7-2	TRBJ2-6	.	CASSLRSSGANVLTF	TGTGCCAGCAGCTTAAGATCCTCTGGGGCCAACGTCCTGACTTTC
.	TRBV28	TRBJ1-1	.	CASKEGGGHTEAFF	TGTGCCAGCAAAGAAGGGGGGGGCCACACTGAAGCTTTCTTT
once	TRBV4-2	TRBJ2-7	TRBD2	CASSQVRTSGPHSYEQYF	TGTGCCAGCAGCCAAGTTAGGACTAGCGGGCCCCACTCCTACGAGCAGTACTTC
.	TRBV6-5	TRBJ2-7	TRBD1	CASRKQGPSGEQYF	TGTGCCAGCAGAAAACAGGGGCCCTCCGGCGAGCAGTACTTC
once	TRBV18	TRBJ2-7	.	CASSAGVQDEQYF	TGTGCCAGCTCAGCTGGGGTACAGGACGAGCAGTACTTC
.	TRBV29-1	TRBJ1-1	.	CRALRDTEAFF	TGCAGAGCCCTGAGGGACACTGAAGCTTTCTTT